A single sample is the source of the 14 T cell receptor beta chains below, sequenced in a study of blood T cell repertoires in COVID-19. Libraries were prepared by immunoSEQ multiplex PCR; TCRdb keeps only in-frame clonotypes and omits some of them. The sample lists 250,000 or so clones; 75% to 85% were seen once. The sample comprised peripheral blood. The receptor set was obtained from a woman in her seventies with acute or convalescent COVID-19.

The CDR3: CASSLDRSGVKETQYF. The CDR3 DNA reads as TGTGCCAGCAGCTTAGATCGGAGCGGGGTAAAAGAGACCCAGTACTTC. The V gene is TRBV7-2, the J gene TRBJ2-5; 7 nucleotides agree with TRBD2. Trimming cost V 1 base and J 3 bases; bases outside gene matches: 8. CDR3 length: 16 amino acids. From germline, CDR1 is SGHTA and CDR2 FQGNSA.

This clone was counted a single time. J is TRBJ2-2 and V is TRBV4-2; the match to TRBD1 covers 9 bases. V lost 4 bases and J lost 5; bases outside the gene matches: 8. Germline loops: CDR1 LGHNA, CDR2 YNFKEQ. The CDR3 covers 16 residues. The chain's CDR3 is CASSLTGTGRTGELFF. The CDR3 coding sequence is TGTGCCAGCAGCCTAACCGGGACAGGGAGGACCGGGGAGCTGTTTTTT.

The rearrangement links TRBV10-3 to TRBJ2-5; 7 nucleotides align to TRBD1. Losses at the gene ends were 10 bases for V and 2 bases for J; bases not matched to a gene: 4. Germline values: CDR1 ENHRY, CDR2 SYGVKD. The CDR3 has 12 amino acids. This CDR3 reads CATGQTQETQYF. The CDR3 DNA is TGTGCCACGGGACAGACACAAGAGACCCAGTACTTC.

V usage is TRBV21-1 and J usage is TRBJ2-7; TRBD1 is the table's D call, not checked against the DNA. TRBV21-1 is a pseudogene locus. CDR3 length: 15 residues. For the CDR3, the DNA is TGTGCCAGCAGCAAAAATGCGGGACAGGGGGACGAGCAGTACTTC. Translation gives CASSKNAGQGDEQYF.

The rearrangement joins TRBV11-3 to TRBJ2-5; TRBD2 matches 12 bases. Germline lookup yields CDR1 SGHNT and CDR2 YENEEA. The CDR3 totals 18 residues. After removal of 5 bases from V and 1 base from J, the junction contained 11 bases not matched to a gene. The CDR3 nucleotides read TGTGCCAGCAGCCCTGGCAAACTAGCGGGGGGACCCCAAGAGACCCAGTACTTC. Translating it yields CASSPGKLAGGPQETQYF. Using reference TRBV11-3 and TRBJ2-5 for the parts outside the CDR3, the full variable domain is EAGVVQSPRYKIIEKKQPVAFWCNPISGHNTLYWYLQNLGQGPELLIRYENEEAVDDSQLPKDRFSAERLKGVDSTLKIQPAELGDSAVYLCASSPGKLAGGPQETQYFGPGTRLLVL.

V is TRBV2 and J is TRBJ1-2, with 8 positions matching TRBD1. V lost 8 bases to trimming and J lost 6 bases; unmatched junction nucleotides: 17. The CDR3 covers 16 residues. Germline values: CDR1 SNHLY, CDR2 FYNNEI. Here the CDR3 reads CASAGTGLLGVNGYTF. CDR3 bases: TGTGCCAGCGCCGGGACAGGACTTCTCGGGGTTAATGGCTACACCTTC.

This sequence joins TRBV19 and TRBJ1-2; D remains ambiguous. The CDR3 runs to 13 residues. Germline CDR1 and CDR2: LNHDA and SQIVND (reference sequence). Trimming removed 6 bases at V and 0 bases at J, with 8 bases between. CDR3 region: CASRSPANYGYTF. The CDR3 region has the DNA TGTGCCAGTAGGTCCCCGGCTAACTATGGCTACACCTTC.

The CDR3 DNA reads TGTGCCAGCGGTCTAGCGGGGGGGCCTTACGAGCAGTACTTC. Translation: CASGLAGGPYEQYF. The chain joins TRBV28 to TRBJ2-7, with 12 bases identical to TRBD2. Losses at the gene ends were 8 bases for V and 4 bases for J; bases not matched to a gene: 6. The germline V gene encodes CDR1 MDHEN and CDR2 SYDVKM. CDR3 size: 14 residues.

The genes are TRBV24-1 and TRBJ2-1; possible D gene TRBD1, 5 bases. CDR3 length: 14 residues. Trimming pared 1 base from V and 7 bases from J, leaving 10 bases between. Germline V gene data show CDR1 as KGHDR and CDR2 as SFDVKD. CDR3 in DNA: TGTGCCACCAGTGATTTCCCAGGGCGGAATGAGCAGTTCTTC. It codes for CATSDFPGRNEQFF.

This sequence joins TRBV28 and TRBJ2-7, with 8 bases lining up with TRBD1. The CDR3 has 16 amino acids. Losses at the gene ends were 4 bases for V and 1 base for J; bases not matched to a gene: 9. Germline V gene sequence: CDR1 MDHEN, CDR2 SYDVKM. CDR3 loop: CASSSSLRTGSYEQYF. The CDR3 DNA reads as TGTGCCAGCAGTTCCTCCCTAAGGACAGGGTCCTACGAGCAGTACTTC.

The J gene is TRBJ1-2, the V gene TRBV9; 8 bases agree with TRBD1. Germline V gene sequence: CDR1 SGDLS, CDR2 YYNGEE. V was clipped by 6 bases and J by 4 bases; unmatched bases: 8. The CDR3 spans 14 residues. CDR3 DNA sequence: TGTGCCAGCACCCCCGGACAGGGACCCTATGGCTACACCTTC. Protein sequence: CASTPGQGPYGYTF. Based on the CDR3 plus reference TRBV9 and TRBJ1-2, the full variable domain is DSGVTQTPKHLITATGQRVTLRCSPRSGDLSVYWYQQSLDQGLQFLIQYYNGEERAKGNILERFSAQQFPDLHSELNLSSLELGDSALYFCASTPGQGPYGYTFGSGTRLTVV.

This sequence joins TRBV5-1 and TRBJ2-2; D gene uncertain. Per germline, CDR1 SGHRS and CDR2 YFSETQ. V was pared by 0 bases and J by 0 bases, with 6 bases between. This CDR3 region has 15 residues. The CDR3: CASSLARTNTGELFF. The CDR3 DNA reads TGCGCCAGCAGCTTGGCCAGAACGAACACCGGGGAGCTGTTTTTT.

The genes are TRBV10-1 and TRBJ2-3; 7 bases align to TRBD1. The CDR3 contains 17 residues. Trimming removed 2 bases from V and 11 bases from J; junction bases left unmatched: 19. CDR1 is WNHNN, CDR2 SYGVQD, per germline (reference sequence). CDR3: CASSELGTAQRCSRQYF. CDR3 DNA sequence: TGCGCCAGCAGTGAGCTAGGGACAGCCCAACGGTGTTCGAGGCAGTATTTT.

The genes are TRBV30 and TRBJ1-1; the D is unclear. Germline V lookup: CDR1 GTSNPN, CDR2 SVGIG (reference sequence). V gave up 0 bases and J gave up 12 bases, with 17 bases separating them. CDR3 length equals 13 residues. The CDR3 DNA reads as TGTGCCTGGAGTGTAGGAGGGCTGTCCGTGTCTTTCTTT. This translates into CAWSVGGLSVSFF. The full variable domain, completed using reference TRBV30 and TRBJ1-1, is SQTIHQWPATLVQPVGSPLSLECTVEGTSNPNLYWYRQAAGRGLQLLFYSVGIGQISSEVPQNLSASRPQDRQFILSSKKLLLSDSGFYLCAWSVGGLSVSFFGQGTRLTVV.